This record looks at one T cell receptor (beta chain) sequence and its context. The CDR3 length is 14 residues. The V end was cut by 4 bases, the J end by 0 bases, with 10 bases between. Germline CDR1 and CDR2: LGHDT and YNNKEL (reference sequence). The data belong to a study of blood T cell repertoires in COVID-19. Original methodology: By means of reference gene primer amplification, nucleated cell counts were estimated. Sequenced by immunoSEQ multiplex PCR; TCRdb stores in-frame clones only, minus some. V, J and clone size are taken as reported in that table, and D and trimming were inferred from the DNA itself. The table lists roughly 250,000 clones, around 85% of them singletons.

The source of this sequence is a woman aged 55-69 years with active or convalescent COVID-19. Sample: peripheral blood. This chain joins TRBV3-1 (or the pseudogene TRBV3-2) and TRBJ2-7; D not certain. CDR3 DNA sequence: TGTGCCAGCAGCCCCGAGCGAACCTCCTACGAGCAGTACGTC. As protein: CASSPERTSYEQYV.